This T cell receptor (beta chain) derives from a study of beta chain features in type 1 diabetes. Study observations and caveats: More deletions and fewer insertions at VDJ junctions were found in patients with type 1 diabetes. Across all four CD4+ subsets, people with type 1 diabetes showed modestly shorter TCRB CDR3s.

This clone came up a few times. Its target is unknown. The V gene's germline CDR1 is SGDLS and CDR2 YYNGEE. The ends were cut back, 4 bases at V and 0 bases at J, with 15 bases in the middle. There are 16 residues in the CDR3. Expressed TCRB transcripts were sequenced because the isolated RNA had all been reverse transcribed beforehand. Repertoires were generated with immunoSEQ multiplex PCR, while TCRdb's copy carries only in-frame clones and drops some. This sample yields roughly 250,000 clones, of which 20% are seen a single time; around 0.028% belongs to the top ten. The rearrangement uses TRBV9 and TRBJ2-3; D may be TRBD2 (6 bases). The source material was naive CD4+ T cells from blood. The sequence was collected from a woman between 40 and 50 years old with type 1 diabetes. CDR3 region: CASSLRGGASTDTQYF. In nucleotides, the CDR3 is TGTGCCAGCAGCCTCCGCGGCGGGGCTAGCACAGATACGCAGTATTTT.